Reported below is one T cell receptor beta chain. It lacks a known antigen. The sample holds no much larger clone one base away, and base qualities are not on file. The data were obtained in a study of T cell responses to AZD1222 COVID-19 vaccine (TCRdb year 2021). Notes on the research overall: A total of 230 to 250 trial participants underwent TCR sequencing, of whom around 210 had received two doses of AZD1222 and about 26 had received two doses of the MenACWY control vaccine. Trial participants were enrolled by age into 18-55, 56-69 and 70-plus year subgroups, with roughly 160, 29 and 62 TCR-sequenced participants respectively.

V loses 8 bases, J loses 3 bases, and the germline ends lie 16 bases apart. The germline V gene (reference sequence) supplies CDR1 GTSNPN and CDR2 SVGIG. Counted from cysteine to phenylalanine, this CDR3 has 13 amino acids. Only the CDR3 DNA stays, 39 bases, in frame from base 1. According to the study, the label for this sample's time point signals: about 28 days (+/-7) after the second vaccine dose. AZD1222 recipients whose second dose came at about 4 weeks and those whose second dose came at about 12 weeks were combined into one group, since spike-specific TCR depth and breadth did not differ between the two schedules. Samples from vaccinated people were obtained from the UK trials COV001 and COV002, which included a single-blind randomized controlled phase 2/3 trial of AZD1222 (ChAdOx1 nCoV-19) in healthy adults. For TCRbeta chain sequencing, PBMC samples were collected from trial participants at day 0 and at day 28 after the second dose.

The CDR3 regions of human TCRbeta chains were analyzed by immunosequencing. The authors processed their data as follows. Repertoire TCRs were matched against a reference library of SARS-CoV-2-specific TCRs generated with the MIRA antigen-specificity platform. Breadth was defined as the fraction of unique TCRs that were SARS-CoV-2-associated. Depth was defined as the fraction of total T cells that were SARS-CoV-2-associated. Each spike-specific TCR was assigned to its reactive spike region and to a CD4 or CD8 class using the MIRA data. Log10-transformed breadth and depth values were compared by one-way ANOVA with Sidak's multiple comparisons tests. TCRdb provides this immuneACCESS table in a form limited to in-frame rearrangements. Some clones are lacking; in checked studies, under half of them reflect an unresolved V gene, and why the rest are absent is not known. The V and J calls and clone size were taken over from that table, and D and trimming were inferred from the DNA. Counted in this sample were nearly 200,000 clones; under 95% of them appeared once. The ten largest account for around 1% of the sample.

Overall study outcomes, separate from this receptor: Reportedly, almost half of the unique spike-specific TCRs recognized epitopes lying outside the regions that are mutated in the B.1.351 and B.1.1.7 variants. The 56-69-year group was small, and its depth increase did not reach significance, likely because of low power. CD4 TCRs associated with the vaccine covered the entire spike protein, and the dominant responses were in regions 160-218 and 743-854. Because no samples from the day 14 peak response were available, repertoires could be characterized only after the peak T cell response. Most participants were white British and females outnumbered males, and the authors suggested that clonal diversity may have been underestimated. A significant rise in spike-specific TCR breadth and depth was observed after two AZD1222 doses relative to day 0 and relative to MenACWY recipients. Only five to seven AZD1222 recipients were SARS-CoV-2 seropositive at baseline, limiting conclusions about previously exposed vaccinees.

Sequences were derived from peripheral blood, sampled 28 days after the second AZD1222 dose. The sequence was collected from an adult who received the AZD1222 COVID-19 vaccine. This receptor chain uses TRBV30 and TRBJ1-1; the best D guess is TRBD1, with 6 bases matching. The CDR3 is CARQVEVYTEAFF. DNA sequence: TGTGCCCGACAGGTAGAGGTCTACACTGAAGCTTTCTTT.